This TCR beta chain was documented in a study of regulatory T cells in long-lasting Graves disease. This CDR3 is 15 amino acids long. CDR1 SGDLS and CDR2 YYNGEE come from the germline V gene. With 3 bases removed from V and 1 base from J, the gap between germline ends came to 13 bases. Time point meaning: persistent/refractory GD, antithyroid drugs over 5 years with positive TRAb. Isolated PBMC RNA provided the starting material for the TCR library. Combining iRepertoire HTBI primers with Arm-PCR of CDR3 regions, the authors built TCR beta libraries. One entry per CDR3 protein results from TCRdb running MiXCR on the multiplex PCR reads. Here the sample spans about 470,000 distinct CDR3 sequences, less than 25% being singletons.

The input for sequencing was peripheral blood mononuclear cells (PBMCs), taken when the disease was refractory, from a patient treated with antithyroid drugs. The chain joins TRBV9 to TRBJ1-1; the D is unclear. The origin of this receptor is a female donor with Graves disease. The CDR3 DNA is TGTGCCAGCAGCGCGTTTGGGCTTCAGAACACTGAAGCTTTCTTT. It codes for CASSAFGLQNTEAFF.